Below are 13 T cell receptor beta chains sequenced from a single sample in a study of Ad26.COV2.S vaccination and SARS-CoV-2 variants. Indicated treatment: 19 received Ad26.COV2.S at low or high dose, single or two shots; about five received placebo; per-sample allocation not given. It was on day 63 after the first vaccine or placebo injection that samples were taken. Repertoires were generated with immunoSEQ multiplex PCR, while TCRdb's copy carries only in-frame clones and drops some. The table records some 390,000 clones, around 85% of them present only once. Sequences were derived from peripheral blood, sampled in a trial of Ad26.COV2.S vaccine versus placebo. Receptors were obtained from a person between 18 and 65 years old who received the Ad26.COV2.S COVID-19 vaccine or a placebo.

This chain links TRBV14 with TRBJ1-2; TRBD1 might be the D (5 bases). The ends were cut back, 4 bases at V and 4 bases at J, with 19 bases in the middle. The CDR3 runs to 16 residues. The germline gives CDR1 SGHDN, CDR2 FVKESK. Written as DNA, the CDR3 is TGTGCCAGCAGCCTACAGGCCGGGGGACGGGGCTATGGCTACACCTTC. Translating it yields CASSLQAGGRGYGYTF.

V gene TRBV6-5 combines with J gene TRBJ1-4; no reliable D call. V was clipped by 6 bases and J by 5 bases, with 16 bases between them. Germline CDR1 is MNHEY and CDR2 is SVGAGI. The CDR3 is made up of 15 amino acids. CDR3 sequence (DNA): TGTGCCAGCAGATCGGAGTTCTATCCGAATGAAAAACTGTTTTTT. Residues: CASRSEFYPNEKLFF.

The CDR3 DNA is TGTGCCAGCAGCGTAAAAGCGTGGGACGAGCAGTACTTC. Translation: CASSVKAWDEQYF. The chain uses TRBV9 and TRBJ2-7; D gene unclear. The CDR3 contains 13 residues. Germline CDR1 SGDLS, CDR2 YYNGEE. V was cut by 1 base and J by 5 bases, with 10 bases left in between.

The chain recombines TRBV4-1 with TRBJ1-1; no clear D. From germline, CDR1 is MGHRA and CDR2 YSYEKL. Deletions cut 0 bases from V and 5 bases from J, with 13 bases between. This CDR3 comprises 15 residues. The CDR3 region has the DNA TGCGCCAGCAGCCAAGAAAACAAAGGGTTGACTGAAGCTTTCTTT. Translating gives CASSQENKGLTEAFF.

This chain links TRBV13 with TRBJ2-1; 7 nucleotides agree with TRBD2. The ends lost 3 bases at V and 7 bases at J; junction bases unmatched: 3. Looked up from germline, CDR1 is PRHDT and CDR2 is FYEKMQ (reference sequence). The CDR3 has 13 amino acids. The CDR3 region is CASSFGGGNEQFF. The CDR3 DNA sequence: TGTGCCAGCAGCTTCGGCGGGGGTAATGAGCAGTTCTTC.

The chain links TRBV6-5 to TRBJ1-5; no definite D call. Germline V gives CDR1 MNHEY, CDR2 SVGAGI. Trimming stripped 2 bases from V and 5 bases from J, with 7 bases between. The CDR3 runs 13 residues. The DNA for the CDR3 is TGTGCCAGCAGTTACGACGGCTATCAGCCCCAGCATTTT. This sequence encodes CASSYDGYQPQHF.

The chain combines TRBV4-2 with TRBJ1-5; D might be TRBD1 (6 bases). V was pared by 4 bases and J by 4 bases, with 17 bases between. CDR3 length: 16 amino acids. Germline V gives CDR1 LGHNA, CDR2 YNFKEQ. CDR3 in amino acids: CASSPEDPTGNQPQHF. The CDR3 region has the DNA TGTGCCAGCAGCCCCGAGGACCCTACAGGGAATCAGCCCCAGCATTTT.

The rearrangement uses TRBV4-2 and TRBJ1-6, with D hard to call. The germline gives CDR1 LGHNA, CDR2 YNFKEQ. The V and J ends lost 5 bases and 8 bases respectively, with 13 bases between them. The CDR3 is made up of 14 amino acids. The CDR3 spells CASSGPLRDSPLHF. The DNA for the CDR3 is TGTGCCAGCAGCGGACCTCTTAGGGATTCACCCCTCCACTTT.

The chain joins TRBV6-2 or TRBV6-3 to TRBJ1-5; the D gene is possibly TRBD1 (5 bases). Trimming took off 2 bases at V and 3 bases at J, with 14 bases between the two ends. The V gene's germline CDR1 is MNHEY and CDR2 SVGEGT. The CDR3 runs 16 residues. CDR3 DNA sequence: TGTGCCAGCAGTTACCGGGACTACCTTCCCAATCAGCCCCAGCATTTT. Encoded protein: CASSYRDYLPNQPQHF.

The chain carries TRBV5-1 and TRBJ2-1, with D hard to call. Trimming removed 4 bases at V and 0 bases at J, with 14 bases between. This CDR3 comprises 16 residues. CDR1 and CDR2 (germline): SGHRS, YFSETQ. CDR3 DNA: TGCGCCAGCAGCACCCGGACGGTGAGCTCCTACAATGAGCAGTTCTTC. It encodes CASSTRTVSSYNEQFF.

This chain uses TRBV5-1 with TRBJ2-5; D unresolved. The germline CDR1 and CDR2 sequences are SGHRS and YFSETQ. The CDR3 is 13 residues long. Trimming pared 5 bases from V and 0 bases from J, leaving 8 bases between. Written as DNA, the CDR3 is TGCGCCAGCAGTCTCCCGGACCAAGAGACCCAGTACTTC. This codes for CASSLPDQETQYF.

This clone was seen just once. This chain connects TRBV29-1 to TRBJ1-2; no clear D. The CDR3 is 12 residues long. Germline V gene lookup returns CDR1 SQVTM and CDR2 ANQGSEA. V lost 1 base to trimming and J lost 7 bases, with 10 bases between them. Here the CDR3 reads CSVEVGQTGYTF. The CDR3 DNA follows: TGCAGCGTTGAAGTTGGTCAGACTGGCTACACCTTC.

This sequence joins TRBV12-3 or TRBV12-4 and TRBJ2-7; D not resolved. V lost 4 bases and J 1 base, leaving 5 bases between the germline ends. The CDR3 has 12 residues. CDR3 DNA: TGTGCCAGCAGTTACGGGTCCTACGAGCAGTACTTC. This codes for CASSYGSYEQYF.